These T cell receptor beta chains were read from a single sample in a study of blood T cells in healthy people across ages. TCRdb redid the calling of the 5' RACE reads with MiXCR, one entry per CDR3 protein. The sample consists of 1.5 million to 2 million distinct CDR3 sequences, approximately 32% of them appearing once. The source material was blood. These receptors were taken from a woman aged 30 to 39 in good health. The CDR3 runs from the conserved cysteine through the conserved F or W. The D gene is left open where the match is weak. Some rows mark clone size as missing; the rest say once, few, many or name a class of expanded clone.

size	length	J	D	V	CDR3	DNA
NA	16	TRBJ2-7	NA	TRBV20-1	CSARDSDGGAWYEQYF	TGCAGTGCTAGAGATAGTGATGGGGGGGCTTGGTACGAGCAGTACTTC
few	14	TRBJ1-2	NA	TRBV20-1	CSANTLNQRYGYTF	TGCAGTGCTAACACCCTCAACCAGCGCTATGGCTACACCTTC
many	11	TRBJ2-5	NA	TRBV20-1	CSVWTQETQYF	TGCAGTGTTTGGACCCAAGAGACCCAGTACTTC
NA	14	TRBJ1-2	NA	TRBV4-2	CASSQANSGNGYTF	TGTGCCAGCAGCCAAGCTAATTCGGGGAACGGCTACACCTTC
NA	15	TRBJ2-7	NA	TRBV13	CAGSSRGLSSYEQYF	TGTGCCGGCAGCTCTAGGGGGTTAAGCTCCTACGAGCAGTACTTC
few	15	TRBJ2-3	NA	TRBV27	CASSSGGPSTDTQYF	TGTGCCAGCAGTTCCGGTGGCCCTAGCACAGATACGCAGTATTTT
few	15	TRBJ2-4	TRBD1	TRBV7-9	CASSFPGTGKNIQYF	TGTGCCAGCAGCTTCCCCGGGACAGGGAAAAACATTCAGTACTTC
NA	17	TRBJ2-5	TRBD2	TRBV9	CASSVAGSGGACETQYF	TGTGCCAGCAGCGTAGCCGGTAGCGGGGGGGCCTGCGAGACCCAGTACTTC
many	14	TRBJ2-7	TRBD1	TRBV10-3	CAISPGTASYEQYF	TGTGCCATCAGCCCCGGGACAGCCTCCTACGAGCAGTACTTC
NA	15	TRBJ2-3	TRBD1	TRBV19	CASSAGQAVTDTQYF	TGTGCCAGTAGTGCAGGACAGGCCGTCACAGATACGCAGTATTTT
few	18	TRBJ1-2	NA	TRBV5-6	CASSPRYGGPFGLDGYTF	TGTGCCAGCAGCCCGCGTTATGGTGGACCTTTCGGCTTAGATGGCTACACCTTC
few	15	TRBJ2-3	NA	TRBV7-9	CASSLELVGTDTQYF	TGTGCCAGCAGCTTAGAGCTAGTGGGCACAGATACGCAGTATTTT
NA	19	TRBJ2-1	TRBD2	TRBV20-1	CSARVISGRSLLSYNEQFF	TGCAGTGCTAGAGTAATTAGCGGGAGGTCTCTACTCTCCTACAATGAGCAGTTCTTC
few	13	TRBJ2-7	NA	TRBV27	CASSRSKAYEQYF	TGTGCCAGCAGCAGGTCGAAAGCCTACGAGCAGTACTTC
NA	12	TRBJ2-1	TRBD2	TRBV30	CAWFERDGERFF	TGTGCCTGGTTCGAGCGGGATGGTGAGCGGTTCTTC
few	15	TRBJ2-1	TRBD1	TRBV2	CASSVGTGGFNEQFF	TGTGCCAGCAGTGTTGGGACAGGGGGTTTCAATGAGCAGTTCTTC
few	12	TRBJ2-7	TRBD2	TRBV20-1	CRASSSGGEQYF	TGCAGGGCTAGCTCCAGCGGGGGGGAGCAGTACTTC
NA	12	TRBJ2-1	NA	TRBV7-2	CASSPSWTEQFF	TGTGCCAGCAGCCCTTCTTGGACTGAGCAGTTCTTC
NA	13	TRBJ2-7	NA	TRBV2	CASSHRDTYEQYF	TGTGCCAGCAGTCACCGGGACACCTACGAGCAGTACTTC
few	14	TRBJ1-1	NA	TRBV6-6	CASRKDFDDTEAFF	TGTGCCAGCAGAAAGGACTTTGACGACACTGAAGCTTTCTTT
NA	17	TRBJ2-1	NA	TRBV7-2	CASSAALTGSSYNEQFF	TGTGCCAGCAGCGCCGCCCTGACGGGTAGCTCCTACAATGAGCAGTTCTTC
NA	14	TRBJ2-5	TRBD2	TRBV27	CASSSLAGGLTQYF	TGTGCCAGCAGTTCCCTAGCGGGGGGCTTAACCCAGTACTTC
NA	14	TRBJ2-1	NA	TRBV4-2	CASSQDPKNNEQFF	TGTGCCAGCAGCCAAGATCCAAAAAACAATGAGCAGTTCTTC
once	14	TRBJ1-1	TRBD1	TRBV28	CANSLSGGWTEAFF	TGTGCCAACAGTTTATCAGGGGGTTGGACTGAAGCTTTCTTT
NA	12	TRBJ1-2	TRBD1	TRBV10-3	CAIRDRGPGYTF	TGTGCCATCAGGGACAGGGGGCCTGGCTACACCTTC
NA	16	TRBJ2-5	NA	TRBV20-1	CSAKTLGPSYQETQYF	TGCAGTGCCAAAACCCTAGGGCCCTCGTACCAAGAGACCCAGTACTTC
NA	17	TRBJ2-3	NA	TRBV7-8	CASSTLRGHQDTDTQYF	TGTGCCAGCAGCACCCTCCGGGGCCACCAGGACACAGATACGCAGTATTTT
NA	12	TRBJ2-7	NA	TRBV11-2	CASSPDRSEQYF	TGTGCCAGCAGCCCCGACAGATCCGAGCAGTACTTC
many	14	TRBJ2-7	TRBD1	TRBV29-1	CSVVWTGGGYEQYF	TGCAGCGTTGTGTGGACAGGGGGCGGTTACGAGCAGTACTTC
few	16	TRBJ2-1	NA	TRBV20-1	CSATPVLESGVDEQFF	TGCAGTGCTACACCCGTGCTCGAGTCGGGAGTTGATGAGCAGTTCTTC
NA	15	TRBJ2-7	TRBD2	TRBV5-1	CASSSGGTSGYEQYF	TGCGCCAGCAGCTCTGGTGGGACTAGCGGTTACGAGCAGTACTTC
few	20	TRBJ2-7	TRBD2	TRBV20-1	CSLPGLAGGPSEGFSYEQYF	TGCAGTCTCCCGGGACTAGCGGGAGGGCCGTCTGAGGGATTCTCCTACGAGCAGTACTTC
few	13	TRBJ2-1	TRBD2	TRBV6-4	CASSDREGNEQFF	TGTGCCAGCAGTGACCGGGAGGGCAATGAGCAGTTCTTC
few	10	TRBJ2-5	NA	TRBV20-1	CSGFYERQYF	TGCAGTGGGTTTTACGAGCGGCAGTACTTC
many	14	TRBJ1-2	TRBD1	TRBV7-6	CASSPDRGYYGYTF	TGTGCCAGCAGCCCGGACAGGGGTTACTATGGCTACACCTTC
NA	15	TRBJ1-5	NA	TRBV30	CAWSDGAMGNQPQHF	TGTGCCTGGAGTGATGGAGCTATGGGCAATCAGCCCCAGCATTTT
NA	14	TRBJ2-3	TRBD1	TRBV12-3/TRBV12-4	CASSGGVAADTQYF	TGTGCCAGTTCAGGGGGCGTGGCCGCAGATACGCAGTATTTT
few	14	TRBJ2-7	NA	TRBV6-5	CASTPDGTTYEQYF	TGTGCCAGCACCCCGGACGGAACTACCTACGAGCAGTACTTC
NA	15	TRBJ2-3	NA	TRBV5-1	CASSLDTAALNTQYF	TGCGCCAGCAGCTTGGATACGGCGGCCTTAAATACGCAGTATTTT
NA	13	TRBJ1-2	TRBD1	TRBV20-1	CSARETGFYGYTF	TGCAGTGCTAGAGAGACAGGGTTCTATGGCTACACCTTC
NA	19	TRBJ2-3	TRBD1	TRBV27	CASSPTRGSSYTSTDTQYF	TGTGCCAGCAGTCCGACCAGGGGGTCTAGCTATACTAGCACAGATACGCAGTATTTT
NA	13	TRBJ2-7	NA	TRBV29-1	CSSRLSDGTEQYF	TGCAGCTCCCGTCTAAGCGACGGGACCGAGCAGTACTTC
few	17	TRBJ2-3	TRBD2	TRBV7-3	CASSLTLAESSTDTQYF	TGTGCCAGCAGCTTAACTCTAGCGGAGTCTAGCACAGATACGCAGTATTTT
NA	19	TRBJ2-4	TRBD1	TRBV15	CATSRDPVRPNHRGVKQYF	TGTGCCACCAGCAGAGATCCCGTACGGCCGAATCACAGGGGGGTCAAGCAGTACTTC
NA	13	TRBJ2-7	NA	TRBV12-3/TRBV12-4	CASSSESHYEQYF	TGTGCCAGCAGCTCCGAGTCCCACTACGAGCAGTACTTC
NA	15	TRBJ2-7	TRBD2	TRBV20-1	CSARDRARGRGEQYF	TGCAGTGCTAGAGATAGGGCTAGAGGGAGGGGCGAGCAGTACTTC
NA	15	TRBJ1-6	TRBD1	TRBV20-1	CSARPTGIYNSPLHF	TGCAGTGCTAGACCGACAGGGATCTATAATTCACCCCTCCACTTT
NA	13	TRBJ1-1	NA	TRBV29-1	CSVQGYGGTEAFF	TGCAGCGTCCAGGGGTACGGAGGAACTGAAGCTTTCTTT
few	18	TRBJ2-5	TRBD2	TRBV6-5	CASSYSLAGGGVKETQYF	TGTGCCAGCAGTTACTCTCTAGCGGGGGGTGGGGTTAAAGAGACCCAGTACTTC
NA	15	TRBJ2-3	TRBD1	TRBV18	CASSPGQGTADTQYF	TGTGCCAGCTCACCAGGACAGGGGACGGCAGATACGCAGTATTTT
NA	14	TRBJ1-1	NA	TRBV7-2	CASSPKAGFGEAFF	TGTGCCAGCAGCCCAAAGGCAGGGTTTGGGGAAGCTTTCTTT
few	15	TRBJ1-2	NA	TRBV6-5	CASSHSGEANYGYTF	TGTGCCAGCAGTCACTCAGGGGAAGCTAACTATGGCTACACCTTC
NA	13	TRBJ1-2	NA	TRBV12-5	CASGTGTGYGYTF	TGTGCTAGTGGTACCGGGACCGGCTATGGCTACACCTTC
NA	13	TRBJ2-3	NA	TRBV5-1	CASSADGKDTQYF	TGCGCCAGCAGCGCCGACGGGAAAGATACGCAGTATTTT
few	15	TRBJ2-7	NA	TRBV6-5	CASSYLRRGWYEQYF	TGTGCCAGCAGTTACCTACGGAGGGGCTGGTACGAGCAGTACTTC
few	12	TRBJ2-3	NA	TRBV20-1	CSARRPEDTQYF	TGCAGTGCCCGGCGTCCCGAAGATACGCAGTATTTT
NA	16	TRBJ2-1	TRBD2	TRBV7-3	CASSLFSGLEYNEQFF	TGTGCCAGCAGCTTATTTTCCGGACTAGAATACAATGAGCAGTTCTTC
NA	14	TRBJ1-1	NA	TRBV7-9	CASSCSFGGTEAFF	TGTGCCAGCAGCTGTTCGTTCGGAGGGACTGAAGCTTTCTTT
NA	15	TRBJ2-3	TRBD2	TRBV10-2	CASSDGSGSTDTQYF	TGCGCCAGCAGTGATGGTAGCGGGAGCACAGATACGCAGTATTTT